This paragraph covers one TCR beta chain sequence. The table came from immunoSEQ multiplex PCR; TCRdb's copy has only in-frame clones and leaves some out. The sample has tens of thousands of clones, 82% seen once; the top ten hold more than 4%. The data originate from a study of blood T cell repertoires in COVID-19. This clonotype originated in an older woman with acute or convalescent COVID-19. Specimen: peripheral blood.

In DNA, the CDR3 is TGCAGCGTTGATACAGCATTGCGGCAGTTCTTC. Translation gives CSVDTALRQFF. The V gene is TRBV29-1, the J gene TRBJ2-1, with no clear D. The CDR3 length is 11 residues. The V gene lost 3 bases and the J gene lost 12 bases, with 12 bases spanning the gap. Germline assignment: CDR1 SQVTM and CDR2 ANQGSEA.